This note documents a single TCR beta chain sequence. Its antigen is not known. The data are from a study of graft-versus-host responses after intestinal transplantation. On the study more broadly: Those transplanted obtained multivisceral, liver-intestinal, or isolated intestinal grafts. After anti-thymocyte globulin induction, recipients took tacrolimus and steroids for around 3 years. Findings and caveats of the study: The study associated peak circulating GvH clone levels with early post-transplant HvG declines. Graft-versus-host to host-versus-graft clonal ratios in allografts were high in patients with graft-donor T cell macrochimerism.

CDR1 and CDR2 from the germline V gene are MNHNY and SVGAGI (reference sequence). The CDR3 has 15 residues. The V and J ends lost 8 bases and 2 bases, in that order; junction bases with no gene match: 10. Sequencing was performed with immunoSEQ multiplex PCR; in TCRdb, only in-frame clones are kept and a portion is missing. Among 10,000 or so clones, 90% to 95% were seen once, and the ten largest hold approximately 16%. The source of this sequence is a human patient who received an intestinal transplant, so some T cells may come from the graft donor. The material was bone marrow, obtained around 75 weeks after intestinal transplantation. This chain links TRBV6-6 with TRBJ2-3; TRBD2 matches at 7 bases. The CDR3 DNA sequence: TGTGCCAGCTCCCAGGGACTACCAAACACAGATACGCAGTATTTT. Protein sequence: CASSQGLPNTDTQYF.